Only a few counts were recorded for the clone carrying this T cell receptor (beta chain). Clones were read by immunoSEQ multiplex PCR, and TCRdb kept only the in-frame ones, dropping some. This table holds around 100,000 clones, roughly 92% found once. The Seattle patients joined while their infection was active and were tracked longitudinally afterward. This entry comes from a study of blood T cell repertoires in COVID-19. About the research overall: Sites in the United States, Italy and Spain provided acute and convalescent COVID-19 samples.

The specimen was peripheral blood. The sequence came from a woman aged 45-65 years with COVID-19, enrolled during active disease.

CDR3 sequence reads: CASTFSDRRSQETQYF. The CDR3 DNA reads TGTGCCAGCACCTTTTCTGACAGAAGGTCCCAAGAGACCCAGTACTTC. V is TRBV7-9 and J is TRBJ2-5, with a tentative D call TRBD1 (5 bases). Germline assignment: CDR1 SEHNR and CDR2 FQNEAQ (reference sequence). The CDR3 is 16 amino acids. The germline V and J ends were trimmed by 7 bases and 1 base, with 19 bases remaining between them.